A single sample is the source of the 30 T cell receptor beta chains below, sequenced in a study of T-cell memory formation after mild COVID-19. One entry per CDR3 protein results from TCRdb running MiXCR on the 5' RACE reads. Of 68,000 or so distinct CDR3 sequences listed, 16% are singletons. Sequencing was carried out using PBMCs or a T cell subset sorted from them (not recorded which). These receptors were obtained from an adult woman who had mild COVID-19 (a few samples of this study predate the infection). Cell type and time point are not known.

The chain carries TRBV12-3 or TRBV12-4 and TRBJ2-1, with 8 bases fitting TRBD2. The CDR3 runs to 15 residues. With V trimmed by 6 bases and J by 4 bases, 8 bases remained unmatched. CDR3 in DNA: TGTGCCAGCAGCTTTGGACTAGCAGCTTACAATGAGCAGTTCTTC. This codes for CASSFGLAAYNEQFF.

The CDR3, as DNA: TGTGCCAGCAGCTTAGCCGGGGACAGCTCCTACGAGCAGTACTTC. Its translation is CASSLAGDSSYEQYF. This rearrangement joins TRBV7-6 to TRBJ2-7; TRBD1 agrees at 7 bases. The V and J ends lost 0 bases and 0 bases, in that order; junction bases with no gene match: 2. The CDR3 spans 15 residues. From germline, CDR1 is SGHVS and CDR2 FNYEAQ.

This clonotype was found many times. The rearrangement uses TRBV9 and TRBJ2-1; D is undetermined. This CDR3 is built from 11 residues. V lost 0 bases and J lost 8, with 3 bases in between. Germline CDR1 is SGDLS and CDR2 is YYNGEE. The CDR3 nucleotides read TGTGCCAGCAGCGTAGGGTATGAGCAGTTCTTC. It translates to CASSVGYEQFF.

The rearrangement links TRBV5-1 to TRBJ2-1; unclear D gene. Germline-derived CDR1 and CDR2 are SGHRS and YFSETQ. The CDR3 has 15 amino acids. V was trimmed by 4 bases and J by 0 bases, leaving 11 bases between them. As DNA, the CDR3 is TGCGCCAGCAGCATCACCAGGAGCTCCTACAATGAGCAGTTCTTC. Amino acid sequence: CASSITRSSYNEQFF.

The rearrangement joins TRBV6-5 to TRBJ2-7; possibly TRBD1 for D (5 bases). Deletions cut 6 bases from V and 6 bases from J, with 12 bases between. CDR1 and CDR2 (germline): MNHEY, SVGAGI. The CDR3 runs to 12 residues. The CDR3 protein is CASSDHRLEQYF. As DNA, the CDR3 is TGTGCCAGCAGCGACCACAGGCTCGAGCAGTACTTC.

In this sample, this clonotype turned up many times. J is TRBJ1-1 and V is TRBV20-1, with D hard to call. CDR1 DFQATT and CDR2 SNEGSKA come from the germline V gene (reference sequence). V gave up 0 bases and J gave up 0 bases, with 8 bases separating them. The CDR3 totals 14 residues. The CDR3, as DNA: TGCAGTGCTAGAGACCCCGGGATGAACACTGAAGCTTTCTTT. Amino acid sequence: CSARDPGMNTEAFF.

Only a few counts were recorded for this clonotype. The V call is TRBV7-6, the J call TRBJ2-1; the match to TRBD2 covers 9 bases. There are 16 residues in the CDR3. V was pared by 2 bases and J by 0 bases, with 2 bases of the junction left unmatched. The V gene's germline CDR1 is SGHVS and CDR2 FNYEAQ. DNA for the CDR3: TGTGCCAGCAGCTTAAGCGGGGGGAACTCCTACAATGAGCAGTTCTTC. Amino acid sequence: CASSLSGGNSYNEQFF.

CDR3 amino acids: CASSTGLGTDTQYF. The CDR3 DNA reads as TGTGCCAGCAGCACGGGACTTGGCACAGATACGCAGTATTTT. The chain employs TRBV5-5 and TRBJ2-3; maybe TRBD2 (6 bases). The CDR3 contains 14 residues. Germline V gene sequence: CDR1 SGHKS, CDR2 YYEKEE (reference sequence). Trimming pared 4 bases from V and 1 base from J, leaving 10 bases between.

The chain is built from TRBV11-2 and TRBJ1-1; 11 bases align to TRBD1. Germline V gene sequence: CDR1 SGHAT, CDR2 FQNNGV. This CDR3 contains 14 residues. Trimming took 6 bases from V and 5 from J; bases not matched to a gene: 5. CDR3 DNA: TGTGCCAGCAGTCGGACAGGGGGCGCGACTGAAGCTTTCTTT. It yields the protein CASSRTGGATEAFF. The variable domain in full, completed from reference TRBV11-2 and TRBJ1-1, reads EAGVAQSPRYKIIEKRQSVAFWCNPISGHATLYWYQQILGQGPKLLIQFQNNGVVDDSQLPKDRFSAERLKGVDSTLKIQPAKLEDSAVYLCASSRTGGATEAFFGQGTRLTVV.

The chain couples TRBV7-9 to TRBJ2-1, with D tentatively TRBD2 (6 bases). The CDR3 runs 16 residues. Germline V gene sequence: CDR1 SEHNR, CDR2 FQNEAQ (reference sequence). V dropped 5 bases and J dropped 8 bases, with 22 bases sitting between them. CDR3 sequence: CASSPLPGAAMDEQFF. The CDR3 DNA reads TGTGCCAGCAGCCCGCTACCGGGAGCGGCTATGGATGAGCAGTTCTTC.

The J gene is TRBJ2-5, the V gene TRBV7-2; TRBD2 matches 7 bases. Germline CDR1 SGHTA, CDR2 FQGNSA. The ends lost 1 base at V and 7 bases at J; junction bases unmatched: 9. The CDR3 consists of 15 residues. The CDR3 coding sequence is TGTGCCAGCAGCTTAGGGTTTGGCGGGAGCGTGACCCAGTACTTC. It translates to CASSLGFGGSVTQYF.

V gene TRBV7-6 combines with J gene TRBJ2-5, with 13 bases that match TRBD2. The CDR3 length is 15 residues. Germline assignment: CDR1 SGHVS and CDR2 FNYEAQ. J was trimmed by 4 bases and V by 5 bases; bases with no gene match: 4. Here the CDR3 reads CASSTRLAGGETQYF. The CDR3, as DNA: TGTGCCAGCAGCACCAGACTAGCGGGGGGAGAGACCCAGTACTTC.

In this sample, this clonotype turned up a few times. The chain combines TRBV29-1 with TRBJ1-2; TRBD1 aligns across 9 bases. The germline V gene encodes CDR1 SQVTM and CDR2 ANQGSEA. The V and J ends lost 3 bases and 7 bases, in that order; junction bases with no gene match: 9. The CDR3 has 14 amino acids. This CDR3 reads CSVDSTGGAGGYTF. As DNA, the CDR3 is TGCAGCGTTGACTCTACAGGGGGCGCGGGTGGCTACACCTTC.

This chain uses TRBV4-1 with TRBJ2-7; unclear D gene. Germline-derived CDR1 and CDR2 are MGHRA and YSYEKL. The CDR3 is 16 amino acids. V lost 0 bases to trimming and J lost 7 bases, with 19 bases between them. The CDR3 DNA reads as TGCGCCAGCAGCCAAGATCGTAACAGCATGGCTGAGGAGCAGTACTTC. Its protein is CASSQDRNSMAEEQYF.

The chain couples TRBV7-8 to TRBJ2-1; D possibly corresponds to TRBD1 (5 bases). The CDR3 has 12 amino acids. Looked up from germline, CDR1 is SGHVS and CDR2 is FQNEAQ. Trimming removed 5 bases at V and 10 bases at J, with 12 bases between. CDR3 coding DNA: TGTGCCAGCAGCATGGGGCATCAGGAGCAGTTCTTC. The encoded protein is CASSMGHQEQFF.

The rearrangement uses TRBV6-2 or TRBV6-3 and TRBJ2-2; D perhaps matches TRBD2 (6 bases). The CDR3 is made up of 15 amino acids. Germline V gene data show CDR1 as MNHEY and CDR2 as SVGEGT. V lost 6 bases and J lost 9, with 20 bases in between. The CDR3 loop is CASSLSRGNVWELFF. The CDR3 nucleotides are TGTGCCAGCAGCCTGAGTCGCGGGAATGTCTGGGAGCTGTTTTTT.

This chain links TRBV4-3 with TRBJ2-5; perhaps TRBD1 as D (5 bases). CDR1 is LGHNA, CDR2 YSLEER, per germline. V lost 2 bases and J lost 5, with 12 bases in between. The length of the CDR3 is 14 residues. The CDR3 loop is CASSQQGRGETQYF. CDR3 DNA sequence: TGCGCCAGCAGCCAACAGGGAAGGGGCGAGACCCAGTACTTC.

V is TRBV7-9 and J is TRBJ2-1; 7 bases are shared with TRBD2. Looked up from germline, CDR1 is SEHNR and CDR2 is FQNEAQ (reference sequence). Trimming removed 4 bases from V and 7 bases from J; junction bases left unmatched: 13. The CDR3 spans 16 residues. For the CDR3, the DNA is TGTGCCAGCAGCTCCCGGTCGGGGGGACTATTAAATGAGCAGTTCTTC. This codes for CASSSRSGGLLNEQFF.

V is TRBV6-6 and J is TRBJ1-1; a possible D gene is TRBD1 (6 bases). Per the germline V gene, CDR1 is MNHNY and CDR2 is SVGAGI (reference sequence). Deletions cut 5 bases from V and 0 bases from J, with 13 bases between. This CDR3 has 15 amino acids. CDR3 loop: CASSTAGHMNTEAFF. In DNA form, the CDR3 reads TGTGCCAGCAGTACCGCGGGACACATGAACACTGAAGCTTTCTTT.

The CDR3 DNA follows: TGTGCCAGCAGCTTGAGCGGGGAGAGCTCTGGAAACACCATATATTTT. It encodes CASSLSGESSGNTIYF. The chain joins TRBV5-5 to TRBJ1-3, with D hard to call. Germline V gene lookup returns CDR1 SGHKS and CDR2 YYEKEE (reference sequence). The V end lost 1 base, the J end lost 0 bases, and 11 bases lay between the germline ends. The CDR3 has 16 amino acids.

The chain joins TRBV2 to TRBJ2-1, with a tentative D call TRBD1 (5 bases). V lost 5 bases and J 4 bases, leaving 18 bases between the germline ends. Germline values: CDR1 SNHLY, CDR2 FYNNEI. The CDR3 runs to 16 residues. The CDR3 region has the DNA TGTGCCAGCAGTTTTCAGGGCACAATATCTTACAATGAGCAGTTCTTC. It is translated as CASSFQGTISYNEQFF. The variable domain in full, with the rest retrieved from reference TRBV2 and TRBJ2-1, is EPEVTQTPSHQVTQMGQEVILRCVPISNHLYFYWYRQILGQKVEFLVSFYNNEISEKSEIFDDQFSVERPDGSNFTLKIRSTKLEDSAMYFCASSFQGTISYNEQFFGPGTRLTVL.

This clonotype has more than one count but fewer than ten. The rearrangement links TRBV9 to TRBJ2-1, with D unresolved. The CDR3 loop spans 16 amino acids. Germline assignment: CDR1 SGDLS and CDR2 YYNGEE. The V gene lost 4 bases and the J gene lost 6 bases, with 20 bases spanning the gap. Written as DNA, the CDR3 is TGTGCCAGCAGCTCGGACCTCGCTATGGTGGCCAATGAGCAGTTCTTC. It translates to CASSSDLAMVANEQFF.

This clonotype turned up a few times. The genes are TRBV19 and TRBJ1-1, with a possible D match to TRBD1 (5 bases). In germline, CDR1 is LNHDA, CDR2 SQIVND (reference sequence). The CDR3 length is 14 residues. Trimming took off 6 bases at V and 5 bases at J, with 16 bases between the two ends. The chain's CDR3 is CASSPGVMGTEAFF. The DNA for the CDR3 is TGTGCCAGTAGCCCGGGGGTCATGGGGACTGAAGCTTTCTTT.

The gene calls are TRBV7-2 and TRBJ2-5; 9 bases fit TRBD2. The CDR3 is 17 amino acids. Germline loops: CDR1 SGHTA, CDR2 FQGNSA. The V gene end was trimmed by 7 bases and the J gene end by 4 bases; junction bases not matched to a gene: 16. The CDR3 bases are TGTGCCAGCAACGTTAGAAGCGGGGGGCATTTCTTAGAGACCCAGTACTTC. Translation: CASNVRSGGHFLETQYF.

The chain joins TRBV6-5 to TRBJ1-1; TRBD1 aligns across 7 bases. Unmatched junction bases numbered 5, after V lost 4 bases and J lost 0 bases. In germline, CDR1 is MNHEY, CDR2 SVGAGI. This CDR3 comprises 15 residues. CDR3 DNA sequence: TGTGCCAGCAGTTCGGGACAGTGGGTGAACACTGAAGCTTTCTTT. Its protein is CASSSGQWVNTEAFF.

This chain joins TRBV24-1 and TRBJ2-1, with 8 positions matching TRBD2. This CDR3 contains 17 residues. J gave up 5 bases and V 6 bases, and 14 bases lay outside the gene matches. Germline CDR1 KGHDR, CDR2 SFDVKD. CDR3 protein: CATSLATLAGPNNEQFF. The CDR3 bases are TGTGCCACCAGTCTGGCGACGTTAGCGGGACCAAACAATGAGCAGTTCTTC.

This clonotype has more than one count but fewer than ten. The chain carries TRBV24-1 and TRBJ2-2; D gene ambiguous. In germline, CDR1 is KGHDR, CDR2 SFDVKD. Trimming shortened V by 4 bases and J by 1 base, and 12 bases separated the two germline ends. The CDR3 loop spans 16 amino acids. Here the CDR3 reads CATSDLNRQNTGELFF. For the CDR3, the DNA is TGTGCCACCAGTGACCTGAATAGACAGAACACCGGGGAGCTGTTTTTT.

V is TRBV7-8 and J is TRBJ1-1, with D uncertain. CDR1 is SGHVS and CDR2 is FQNEAQ in the germline V gene. This CDR3 contains 15 residues. Deletions cut 1 base from V and 5 bases from J, with 14 bases between. This CDR3 is CASSLGSGEVTEAFF. The CDR3 coding sequence is TGTGCCAGCAGCTTAGGGAGCGGGGAAGTTACTGAAGCTTTCTTT.

V is TRBV5-5 and J is TRBJ2-7; 11 bases line up with TRBD1. This CDR3 has 15 residues. The germline CDR1 and CDR2 sequences are SGHKS and YYEKEE (reference sequence). Trimming cost V 4 bases and J 5 bases; bases outside gene matches: 8. The chain's CDR3 is CASSGGQGVWNEQYF. For the CDR3, the DNA is TGTGCCAGCAGCGGGGGACAGGGGGTATGGAACGAGCAGTACTTC.

In this sample, this clonotype turned up a few times. This chain joins TRBV6-1 and TRBJ2-4, with 7 bases that match TRBD1. CDR1 is MNHNS, CDR2 SASEGT, per germline. Unmatched junction bases numbered 3, after V lost 3 bases and J lost 4 bases. The CDR3 is 14 residues long. This chain's CDR3 is CASSEPGQKNIQYF. CDR3 DNA: TGTGCCAGCAGTGAGCCGGGACAGAAAAACATTCAGTACTTC.